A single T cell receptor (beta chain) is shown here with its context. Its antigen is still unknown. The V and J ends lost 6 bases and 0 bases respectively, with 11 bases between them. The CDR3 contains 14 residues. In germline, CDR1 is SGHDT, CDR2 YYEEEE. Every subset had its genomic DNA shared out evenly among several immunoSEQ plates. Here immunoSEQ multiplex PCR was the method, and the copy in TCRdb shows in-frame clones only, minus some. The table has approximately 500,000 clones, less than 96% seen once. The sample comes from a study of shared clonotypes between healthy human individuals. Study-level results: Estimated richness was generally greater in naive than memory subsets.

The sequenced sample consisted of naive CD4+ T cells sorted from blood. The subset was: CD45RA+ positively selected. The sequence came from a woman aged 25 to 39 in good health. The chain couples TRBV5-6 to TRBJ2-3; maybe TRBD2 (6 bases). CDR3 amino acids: CASNSGGSTDTQYF. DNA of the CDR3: TGTGCCAGCAATTCTGGGGGGAGCACAGATACGCAGTATTTT.